One T cell receptor (beta chain) is described in this entry. The data stem from a study of blood T cell repertoires in COVID-19. From germline, CDR1 is DFQATT and CDR2 SNEGSKA (reference sequence). The CDR3 extends over 15 amino acids. J lost 1 base, V lost 3 bases, and 3 bases had no gene match. Repertoires were generated with immunoSEQ multiplex PCR, while TCRdb's copy carries only in-frame clones and drops some. The table records a few hundred thousand clones, approximately 88% of them present only once. The sample was peripheral blood. The chain uses TRBV20-1 and TRBJ2-3; 11 bases agree with TRBD2. This clonotype originated in a man younger than 30 who had recovered from COVID-19. The chain's CDR3 is CSASTGLAGTDTQYF. The CDR3 DNA follows: TGCAGTGCTAGTACGGGACTAGCGGGCACAGATACGCAGTATTTT.